The 25 T cell receptor beta chains in this list originate from one sample, sequenced in a study of vaccination and CD4 T cells after COVID-19. An Oncomine TCR Beta short-read assay was used to sequence the DNA from cultured CD4+ T cells. A single record per CDR3 protein comes from TCRdb applying MiXCR to the PCR reads. The sample shows around 13,000 distinct CDR3 sequences, 70% to 75% of them seen only once. Antigens for these TCRs are unknown. Noted treatment: roughly 11-day PBMC culture with coronavirus spike peptide pools or control peptides (ViraFEST assay). Sequencing used CD4+ T cells from blood, cultured in vitro, obtained after SARS-CoV-2 vaccination. The receptors derive from a human donor who received a COVID-19 vaccine.

This chain links TRBV6-4 with TRBJ1-3; D perhaps matches TRBD1 (5 bases). Between the trimmed V and J ends, which lost 11 bases and 0 bases, there was a span of 8 bases. This CDR3 has 12 amino acids. From germline, CDR1 is MRHNA and CDR2 SNTAGT. The CDR3 coding sequence is TGTGCCCTGGGGGGCTCTGGAAACACCATATATTTT. This encodes CALGGSGNTIYF.

The chain carries TRBV6-1 and TRBJ1-3; 8 nucleotides line up with TRBD1. J gave up 2 bases and V 7 bases, and 7 bases lay outside the gene matches. From germline, CDR1 is MNHNS and CDR2 SASEGT. The CDR3 length is 15 residues. Here the CDR3 reads CASTLDRDPGNTIYF. The CDR3, as DNA: TGTGCCAGCACCTTGGACAGGGACCCTGGAAACACCATATATTTT.

This chain links TRBV12-3 or TRBV12-4 with TRBJ2-1, with 7 bases that match TRBD2. This CDR3 contains 14 residues. V trimming: 3 bases; J trimming: 5 bases; junction bases outside the gene matches: 4. The CDR3 spells CASSFWLADNEQFF. CDR3 bases: TGTGCCAGCAGTTTCTGGCTAGCGGACAATGAGCAGTTCTTC.

CDR3 loop: CASSSSGTGDSPLHF. CDR3 in DNA: TGTGCCAGCAGTTCCTCCGGGACAGGGGATTCACCCCTCCACTTT. The chain employs TRBV12-3 or TRBV12-4 and TRBJ1-6, with 10 nucleotides matching TRBD1. There are 15 residues in the CDR3. V lost 4 bases to trimming and J lost 8 bases; unmatched junction nucleotides: 5.

The genes are TRBV12-3 or TRBV12-4 and TRBJ1-2; tentative D call: TRBD1 (5 bases). V was pared by 6 bases and J by 6 bases, with 14 bases between. CDR3 length: 13 residues. The CDR3 DNA reads TGTGCCAGCAGACGCTCCGGGACTGATGGCTACACCTTC. This codes for CASRRSGTDGYTF.

This chain joins TRBV7-2 and TRBJ1-6; TRBD1 matches 10 bases. V was clipped by 0 bases and J by 6 bases; unmatched bases: 5. The germline gives CDR1 SGHTA, CDR2 FQGNSA. The CDR3 extends over 17 amino acids. The DNA of the CDR3 is TGTGCCAGCAGCTTAGCCGGGACAGGGGCATTTAATTCACCCCTCCACTTT. This translates into CASSLAGTGAFNSPLHF.

In DNA form, the CDR3 reads TGTGCCAGCAGGGGGGCGGTGGAGACCCAGTACTTC. This sequence encodes CASRGAVETQYF. J is TRBJ2-5 and V is TRBV7-9, with a tentative D call TRBD1 (6 bases). V shed 6 bases and J shed 5 bases, with 10 bases lying between them. Germline CDR1 reads SEHNR; CDR2 reads FQNEAQ (reference sequence). This CDR3 comprises 12 residues.

CDR3 in amino acids: CATSPGGAGNTIYF. The DNA for the CDR3 is TGTGCCACCAGCCCGGGGGGGGCTGGAAACACCATATATTTT. The chain links TRBV15 to TRBJ1-3; D possibly corresponds to TRBD1 (5 bases). The CDR3 is 14 amino acids. Germline values: CDR1 LNHNV, CDR2 YYDKDF (reference sequence). Trimming left V 5 bases short and J 2 bases short, with 10 bases between.

The chain recombines TRBV12-3 or TRBV12-4 with TRBJ1-5; D remains unclear. V dropped 6 bases and J dropped 4 bases, with 13 bases sitting between them. This CDR3 is built from 14 residues. The CDR3 here is CASRSGGLNQPQHF. For the CDR3, the DNA is TGTGCCAGCAGGTCCGGAGGATTGAATCAGCCCCAGCATTTT.

The chain uses TRBV4-1 and TRBJ2-5; TRBD2 matches 7 bases. Trimming cost V 3 bases and J 5 bases; bases outside gene matches: 24. The CDR3 has 20 amino acids. Germline V gene lookup returns CDR1 MGHRA and CDR2 YSYEKL. CDR3 bases: TGCGCCAGCAGCCACCCGACCGCAATCACTAGCGTCCTCATGTGGGAGACCCAGTACTTC. The encoded protein is CASSHPTAITSVLMWETQYF.

This clonotype was seen a handful of times. This chain joins TRBV6-1 and TRBJ2-7; 13 bases line up with TRBD2. The J segment lost 0 bases and the V segment lost 7 bases, leaving 12 bases of the junction unmatched. Germline CDR1 is MNHNS and CDR2 is SASEGT. This CDR3 has 18 residues. DNA for the CDR3: TGTGCCAGCACCCTAACGGGACTAGCGGGGCCCAACTCCTACGAGCAGTACTTC. Translating gives CASTLTGLAGPNSYEQYF.

This clonotype occurred once. The V call is TRBV6-1, the J call TRBJ2-5; no clear D. The CDR3 covers 14 residues. V was pared by 6 bases and J by 7 bases, with 18 bases between. The V gene's germline CDR1 is MNHNS and CDR2 SASEGT. The CDR3 DNA sequence: TGTGCCAGCAGCTCCGGACGGAAGGCTCGGACCCAGTACTTC. Residues: CASSSGRKARTQYF.

V gene TRBV12-3 or TRBV12-4 combines with J gene TRBJ1-5; TRBD1 matches at 9 bases. This CDR3 contains 19 residues. V lost 5 bases to trimming and J lost 1 base; unmatched junction nucleotides: 15. The CDR3: CASSPTGTGPKGSNQPQHF. DNA for the CDR3: TGTGCCAGCAGTCCAACCGGGACAGGGCCAAAGGGAAGCAATCAGCCCCAGCATTTT.

The genes are TRBV7-9 and TRBJ2-5; D ambiguous. The CDR3 covers 12 residues. The V gene lost 5 bases and the J gene lost 2 bases, with 6 bases spanning the gap. The V gene's germline CDR1 is SEHNR and CDR2 FQNEAQ (reference sequence). CDR3 amino acids: CASSPGQETQYF. In nucleotides, the CDR3 is TGTGCCAGCAGCCCCGGGCAAGAGACCCAGTACTTC. The full variable domain, rest sourced from reference TRBV7-9 and TRBJ2-5, is DTGVSQNPRHKITKRGQNVTFRCDPISEHNRLYWYRQTLGQGPEFLTYFQNEAQLEKSRLLSDRFSAERPKGSFSTLEIQRTEQGDSAMYLCASSPGQETQYFGPGTRLLVL.

This clonotype was seen only a few times. This chain connects TRBV5-1 to TRBJ2-7; maybe TRBD2 (5 bases). V shed 2 bases and J shed 1 base, with 10 bases lying between them. The CDR3 sequence is 14 residues long. Germline V CDR1 and CDR2: SGHRS, YFSETQ. The CDR3 sequence is CASSFSPGSYEQYF. As DNA, the CDR3 is TGCGCCAGCAGCTTTTCCCCGGGATCCTACGAGCAGTACTTC. The full variable domain, rest sourced from reference TRBV5-1 and TRBJ2-7, is KAGVTQTPRYLIKTRGQQVTLSCSPISGHRSVSWYQQTPGQGLQFLFEYFSETQRNKGNFPGRFSGRQFSNSRSEMNVSTLELGDSALYLCASSFSPGSYEQYFGPGTRLTVT.

The genes are TRBV7-2 and TRBJ2-5; 11 positions agree with TRBD2. CDR1 SGHTA and CDR2 FQGNSA come from the germline V gene. The ends lost 4 bases at V and 5 bases at J; junction bases unmatched: 9. The CDR3 contains 16 residues. The DNA for the CDR3 is TGTGCCAGCAGCTCAGAGGGTAGCGGGGGGGCGGAGACCCAGTACTTC. Residues: CASSSEGSGGAETQYF.

This clonotype was recorded only once. The rearrangement links TRBV6-1 to TRBJ2-7, with D possibly matching TRBD2 (6 bases). This CDR3 has 15 amino acids. V was cut by 3 bases and J by 4 bases, with 16 bases left in between. Germline V gene lookup returns CDR1 MNHNS and CDR2 SASEGT. The DNA for the CDR3 is TGTGCCAGCAGTGATCGGCCAGGAGGGCTTTACGAGCAGTACTTC. Amino acid sequence: CASSDRPGGLYEQYF.

The V call is TRBV7-9, the J call TRBJ1-4; D may be TRBD1 (6 bases). Germline CDR1 and CDR2: SEHNR and FQNEAQ (reference sequence). The CDR3 loop spans 15 amino acids. V lost 5 bases and J 8 bases, leaving 18 bases between the germline ends. CDR3 in DNA: TGTGCCAGCAGCCCCCCTGGGACTAGGGGGGAAAAACTGTTTTTT. As protein: CASSPPGTRGEKLFF.

V gene TRBV7-2 combines with J gene TRBJ2-1, with 7 nucleotides matching TRBD1. This CDR3 contains 12 residues. Germline CDR1 is SGHTA and CDR2 is FQGNSA. The trim removed 5 bases at V and 8 bases at J, leaving 3 bases unmatched. CDR3 bases: TGTGCCAGCAGCCTACAGGGGTATGAGCAGTTCTTC. Amino acid sequence: CASSLQGYEQFF.

This chain links TRBV2 with TRBJ1-5; 9 nucleotides align to TRBD1. CDR1 and CDR2 from the germline V gene are SNHLY and FYNNEI. The CDR3 has 14 amino acids. The V and J ends lost 11 bases and 4 bases, in that order; junction bases with no gene match: 9. The CDR3 loop is CARKQGAWNQPQHF. The CDR3 bases are TGTGCCCGCAAACAGGGGGCTTGGAATCAGCCCCAGCATTTT.

The chain is built from TRBV7-2 and TRBJ2-7; 11 nucleotides line up with TRBD2. J gave up 2 bases and V 5 bases, and 5 bases lay outside the gene matches. CDR1 and CDR2 (germline): SGHTA, FQGNSA. The CDR3 spans 15 residues. The DNA for the CDR3 is TGTGCCAGCAGCCCGGCTAGCGGGGGGCCCTACGAGCAGTACTTC. It yields the protein CASSPASGGPYEQYF.

The chain combines TRBV6-1 with TRBJ1-2; TRBD1 might be the D (5 bases). Per germline, CDR1 MNHNS and CDR2 SASEGT. V was trimmed by 5 bases and J by 2 bases, leaving 15 bases between them. CDR3 size: 15 residues. CDR3 residues: CASSRRGKANYGYTF. CDR3 DNA sequence: TGTGCCAGCAGTAGGAGGGGAAAAGCGAACTATGGCTACACCTTC.

The J gene is TRBJ2-5, the V gene TRBV21-1; TRBD1, the table's D call, was not compared with the DNA. TRBV21-1 is a recognized pseudogene. The CDR3 has 13 amino acids. The CDR3 loop is CASSVGGGETQYF. Written as DNA, the CDR3 is TGTGCCAGCAGCGTCGGGGGGGGTGAGACCCAGTACTTC.

The V and J genes are TRBV7-2 and TRBJ1-2; maybe TRBD1 (6 bases). The germline CDR1 and CDR2 sequences are SGHTA and FQGNSA. This CDR3 is built from 16 residues. V was pared by 1 base and J by 2 bases, with 14 bases between. The CDR3 protein is CASSLVVGQGNYGYTF. As DNA, the CDR3 is TGTGCCAGCAGCTTAGTGGTCGGGCAGGGGAACTATGGCTACACCTTC.

The chain links TRBV25-1 to TRBJ1-6; maybe TRBD1 (5 bases). This CDR3 has 14 residues. The V end lost 0 bases, the J end lost 8 bases, and 8 bases lay between the germline ends. Germline-derived CDR1 and CDR2 are MGHDK and SYGVNS. The CDR3 DNA is TGTGCCAGCAGTGAATATATCAGGGATTCACCCCTCCACTTT. The encoded protein is CASSEYIRDSPLHF.